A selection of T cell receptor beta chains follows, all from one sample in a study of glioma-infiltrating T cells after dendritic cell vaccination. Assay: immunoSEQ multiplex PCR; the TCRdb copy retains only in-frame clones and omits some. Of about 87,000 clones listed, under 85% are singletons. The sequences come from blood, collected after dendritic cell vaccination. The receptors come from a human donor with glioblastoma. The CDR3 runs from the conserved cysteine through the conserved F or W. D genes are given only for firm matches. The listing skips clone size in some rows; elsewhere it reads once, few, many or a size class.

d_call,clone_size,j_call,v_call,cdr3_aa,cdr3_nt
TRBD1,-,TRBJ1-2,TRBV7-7,CASSPWTGEGYTF,TGTGCTAGCAGCCCATGGACAGGGGAGGGCTACACCTTC
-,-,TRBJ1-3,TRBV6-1,CASTGWEVGGNTIYF,TGTGCCAGCACTGGGTGGGAGGTAGGGGGAAACACCATATATTTT
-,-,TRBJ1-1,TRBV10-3,CAIRFSTENTEAFF,TGTGCCATCAGATTTTCGACAGAGAACACTGAAGCTTTCTTT
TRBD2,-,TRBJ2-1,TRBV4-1,CASSHGGGNEQFF,TGCGCCAGCAGCCACGGGGGGGGGAATGAGCAGTTCTTC
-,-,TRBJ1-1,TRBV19,CASSINQDTEAFF,TGTGCCAGTAGTATAAATCAGGACACTGAAGCTTTCTTT
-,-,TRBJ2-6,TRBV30,CAWSGGLKANVLTF,TGTGCCTGGAGTGGGGGGCTTAAAGCCAACGTCCTGACTTTC
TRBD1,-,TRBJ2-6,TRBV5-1,CASDRDRGSGANVLTF,TGCGCCAGCGACCGGGACAGGGGTTCTGGGGCCAACGTCCTGACTTTC
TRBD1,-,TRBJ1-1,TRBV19,CASSPRTGENTEAFF,TGTGCCAGTAGTCCCAGGACAGGGGAGAACACTGAAGCTTTCTTT
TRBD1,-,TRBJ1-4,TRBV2,CASSGGQGTNEKLFF,TGTGCCAGCAGTGGGGGACAGGGAACTAATGAAAAACTGTTTTTT
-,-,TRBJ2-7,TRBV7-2,CASSPDGGKEQYF,TGTGCCAGCAGCCCAGACGGAGGGAAAGAGCAGTACTTC
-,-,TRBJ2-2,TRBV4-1,CASSQSGSITNTGELFF,TGCGCCAGCAGCCAATCCGGGTCAATTACGAACACCGGGGAGCTGTTTTTT
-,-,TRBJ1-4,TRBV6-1,CASSEMSALGTNEKLFF,TGTGCCAGCAGTGAAATGTCCGCTCTCGGAACTAATGAAAAACTGTTTTTT
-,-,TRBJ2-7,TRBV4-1,CASSPGLRDSSSYEQYF,TGCGCCAGCAGCCCGGGACTCAGGGATTCGTCCTCCTACGAGCAGTACTTC
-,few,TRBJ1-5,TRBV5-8,CASSPGFSNQPQHF,TGTGCCAGCAGCCCAGGATTTAGCAATCAGCCCCAGCATTTT
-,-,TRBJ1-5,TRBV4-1,CASSHGLFSGGNQPQHF,TGCGCCAGCAGCCATGGACTTTTCTCCGGAGGCAATCAGCCCCAGCATTTT